This TCR beta chain was profiled in a study of human T cells and chemical hapten exposure. Overall study: The sensitizer, 2% DPC, was used on approximately 2 cm by approximately 2 cm of upper inner arm skin. Findings of the study overall: Given that the donors had alopecia, their immune response may differ from that seen in healthy people.

As for time point: pre-sensitization, week 0. The treatment here: therapeutic diphenylcyclopropenone sensitization with weekly scalp DPC. This clonotype came up many times. Antigen unknown. It was the library that attached unique molecular identifiers to individual cDNA molecules. TCRdb re-called the RACE reads through MiXCR, storing one row per CDR3 protein. The table includes approximately 52,000 distinct CDR3 sequences, roughly 8.8% detected once. CDR1 SGHTA and CDR2 FQGNSA come from the germline V gene. Unmatched junction bases numbered 7, after V lost 0 bases and J lost 4 bases. CDR3 length equals 17 residues.

The sample in question was whole blood, obtained in connection with sensitization to the hapten diphenylcyclopropenone (DPC). The genes are TRBV7-2 and TRBJ2-5, with TRBD2 matching 11 bases. The sequence derives from a woman aged 40 to 50 with alopecia areata. Some clones in this sample may be carry-over from other donors' samples. CDR3 loop: CASSLALITSGGETQYF. The CDR3 DNA reads as TGTGCCAGCAGCTTAGCGCTTATTACTAGCGGGGGAGAGACCCAGTACTTC.